The T cell receptor (beta chain) described here comes from a study of cytomegalovirus exposure and HLA in healthy donors. With 60 Vbeta and 13 Jbeta primers, the PCR was carried out. Generated by immunoSEQ multiplex PCR, the TCRdb table keeps only in-frame clones and is missing some. The sample records about 160,000 clones, about 81% being singletons. Notes on the study in general: Researchers reportedly found TCR beta sequences accurately predicted most subjects' HLA-A and HLA-B alleles. Later analysis revealed greater clonal expansion in HLA-associated TCR beta chains than in equally common others. Researchers counted approximately 160 TCR beta chains as cytomegalovirus-associated. A missense DCLRE1C variant was associated with V- and J-gene trimming of TCR beta chains in a later analysis, and an independent cohort replicated the association.

About this clone: No antigen is known for it.

The CDR3 covers 14 residues. Germline CDR1 is MDHEN and CDR2 is SYDVKM. Trimming pared 5 bases from V and 2 bases from J, leaving 12 bases between. The genes are TRBV28 and TRBJ1-2; no definite D call. The sequenced sample was PBMCs. The clonotype comes from a woman in her late teens or twenties in good health and CMV-seronegative. The CDR3 nucleotides are TGTGCCAGCAGTCTGGACGGGAAAAACTATGGCTACACCTTC. This gives the protein CASSLDGKNYGYTF.